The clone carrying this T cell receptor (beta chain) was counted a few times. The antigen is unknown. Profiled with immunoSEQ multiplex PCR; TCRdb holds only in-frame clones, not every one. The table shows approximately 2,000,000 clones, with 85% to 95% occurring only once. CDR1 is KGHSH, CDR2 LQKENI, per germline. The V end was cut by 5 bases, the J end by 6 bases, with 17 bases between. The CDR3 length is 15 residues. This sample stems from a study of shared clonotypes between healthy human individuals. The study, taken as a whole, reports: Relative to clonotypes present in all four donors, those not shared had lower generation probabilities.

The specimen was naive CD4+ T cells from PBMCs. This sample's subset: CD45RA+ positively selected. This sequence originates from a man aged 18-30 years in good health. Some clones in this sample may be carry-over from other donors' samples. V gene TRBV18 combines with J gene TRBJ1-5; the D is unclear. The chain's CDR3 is CASSSTSSGGQPQHF. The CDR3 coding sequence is TGTGCCAGCTCATCCACCAGCAGTGGTGGTCAGCCCCAGCATTTT.